These T cell receptor beta chains were read from a single sample in a study of cytomegalovirus exposure and HLA in healthy donors. Using immunoSEQ multiplex PCR, the repertoire was profiled, and TCRdb retains in-frame clones only, with some absent. The repertoire includes 50,000 to 65,000 clones, 73% of them detected once, and about 3% sits in the top ten. Sample: PBMCs. The receptors were gathered from a man in his late teens or twenties in good health and CMV-seronegative. Both conserved end residues are part of each CDR3. Fields, in order: CDR3 length, J gene, V gene, clone size, CDR3 protein. Expanded clones are given a class, and other clones once, few, many or no size at all.

cdr3_length: 12
j_call: TRBJ2-1
v_call: TRBV5-1
clone_size: -
cdr3_aa: CASSLGGVAQFF

cdr3_length: 13
j_call: TRBJ2-5
v_call: TRBV5-6
clone_size: -
cdr3_aa: CASSFGRGETQYF

cdr3_length: 15
j_call: TRBJ2-7
v_call: TRBV15
clone_size: -
cdr3_aa: CATSSRDRNPYEQYF

cdr3_length: 14
j_call: TRBJ2-7
v_call: TRBV5-1
clone_size: -
cdr3_aa: CASRGRAGDYEQYF

cdr3_length: 14
j_call: TRBJ2-1
v_call: TRBV13
clone_size: -
cdr3_aa: CASSLGTGSDEQFF

cdr3_length: 16
j_call: TRBJ1-1
v_call: TRBV14
clone_size: -
cdr3_aa: CASSQVTILWTAEAFF

cdr3_length: 14
j_call: TRBJ1-1
v_call: TRBV30
clone_size: once
cdr3_aa: CAWTTGQGNTEAFF

cdr3_length: 14
j_call: TRBJ1-2
v_call: TRBV19
clone_size: -
cdr3_aa: CASSIEDSNYGYTF

cdr3_length: 12
j_call: TRBJ2-5
v_call: TRBV6-1
clone_size: few
cdr3_aa: CASITGAAAQYF

cdr3_length: 15
j_call: TRBJ2-7
v_call: TRBV5-1
clone_size: -
cdr3_aa: CASSLTGAPPYEQYF

cdr3_length: 15
j_call: TRBJ2-1
v_call: TRBV18
clone_size: -
cdr3_aa: CASSPLAGASNEQFF

cdr3_length: 14
j_call: TRBJ2-7
v_call: TRBV6-5
clone_size: -
cdr3_aa: CASSYGGATREQYF